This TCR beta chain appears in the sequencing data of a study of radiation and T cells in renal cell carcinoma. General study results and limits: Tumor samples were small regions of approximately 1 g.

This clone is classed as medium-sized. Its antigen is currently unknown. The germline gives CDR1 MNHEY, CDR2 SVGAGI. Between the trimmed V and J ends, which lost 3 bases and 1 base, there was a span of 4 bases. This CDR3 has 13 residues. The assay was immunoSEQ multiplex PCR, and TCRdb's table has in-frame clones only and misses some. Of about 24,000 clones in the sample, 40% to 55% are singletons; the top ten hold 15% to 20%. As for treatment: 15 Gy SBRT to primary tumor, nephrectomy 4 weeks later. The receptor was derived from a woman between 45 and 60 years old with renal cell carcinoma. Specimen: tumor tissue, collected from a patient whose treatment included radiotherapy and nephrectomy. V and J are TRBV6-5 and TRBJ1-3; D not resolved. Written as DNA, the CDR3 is TGTGCCAGCAGTTATATTTCTGGAAACACCATATATTTT. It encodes CASSYISGNTIYF.